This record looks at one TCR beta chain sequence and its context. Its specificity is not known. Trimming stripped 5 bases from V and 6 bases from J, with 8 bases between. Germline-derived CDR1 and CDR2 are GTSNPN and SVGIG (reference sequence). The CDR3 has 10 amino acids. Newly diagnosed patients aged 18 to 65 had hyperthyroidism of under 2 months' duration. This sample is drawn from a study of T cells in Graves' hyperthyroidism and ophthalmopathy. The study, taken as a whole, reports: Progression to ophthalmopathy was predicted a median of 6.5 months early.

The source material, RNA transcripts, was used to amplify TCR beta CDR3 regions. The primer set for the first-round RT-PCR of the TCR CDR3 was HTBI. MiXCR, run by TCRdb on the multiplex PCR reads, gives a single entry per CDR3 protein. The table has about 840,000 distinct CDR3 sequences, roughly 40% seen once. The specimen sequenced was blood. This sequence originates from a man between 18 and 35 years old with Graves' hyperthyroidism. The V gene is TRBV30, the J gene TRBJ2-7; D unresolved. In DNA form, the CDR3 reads TGTGCCTGGGGTCTGGGCGAGCAGTACTTC. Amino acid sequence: CAWGLGEQYF.